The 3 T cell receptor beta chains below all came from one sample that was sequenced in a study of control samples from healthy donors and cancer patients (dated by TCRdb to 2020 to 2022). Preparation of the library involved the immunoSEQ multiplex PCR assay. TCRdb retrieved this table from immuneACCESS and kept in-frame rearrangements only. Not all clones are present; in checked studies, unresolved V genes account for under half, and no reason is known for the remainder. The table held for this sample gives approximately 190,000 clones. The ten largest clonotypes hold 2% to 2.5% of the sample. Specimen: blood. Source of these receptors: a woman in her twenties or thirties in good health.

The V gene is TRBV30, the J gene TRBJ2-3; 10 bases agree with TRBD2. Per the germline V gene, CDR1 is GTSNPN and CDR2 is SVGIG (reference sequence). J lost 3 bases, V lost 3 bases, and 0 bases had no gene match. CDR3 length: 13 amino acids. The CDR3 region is CAWRLAGTDTQYF. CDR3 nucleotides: TGTGCCTGGAGACTAGCGGGGACAGATACGCAGTATTTT.

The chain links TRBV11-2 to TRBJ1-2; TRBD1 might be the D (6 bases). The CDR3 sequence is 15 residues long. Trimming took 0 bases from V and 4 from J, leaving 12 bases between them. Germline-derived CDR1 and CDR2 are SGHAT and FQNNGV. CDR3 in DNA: TGTGCCAGCAGCTTAGACGGGGGCCGGAGCTATGGCTACACCTTC. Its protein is CASSLDGGRSYGYTF.

CDR3 bases: TGTGCCAGCAGCTTAGTCGTCCTTAACACTGAAGCTTTCTTT. It yields the protein CASSLVVLNTEAFF. The genes are TRBV7-9 and TRBJ1-1; no definite D call. There are 14 residues in the CDR3. Trimming shortened V by 1 base and J by 2 bases, and 8 bases separated the two germline ends. Per the germline V gene, CDR1 is SEHNR and CDR2 is FQNEAQ (reference sequence). Full variable domain (outside the CDR3, taken from reference TRBV7-9 and TRBJ1-1): DTGVSQNPRHKITKRGQNVTFRCDPISEHNRLYWYRQTLGQGPEFLTYFQNEAQLEKSRLLSDRFSAERPKGSFSTLEIQRTEQGDSAMYLCASSLVVLNTEAFFGQGTRLTVV.